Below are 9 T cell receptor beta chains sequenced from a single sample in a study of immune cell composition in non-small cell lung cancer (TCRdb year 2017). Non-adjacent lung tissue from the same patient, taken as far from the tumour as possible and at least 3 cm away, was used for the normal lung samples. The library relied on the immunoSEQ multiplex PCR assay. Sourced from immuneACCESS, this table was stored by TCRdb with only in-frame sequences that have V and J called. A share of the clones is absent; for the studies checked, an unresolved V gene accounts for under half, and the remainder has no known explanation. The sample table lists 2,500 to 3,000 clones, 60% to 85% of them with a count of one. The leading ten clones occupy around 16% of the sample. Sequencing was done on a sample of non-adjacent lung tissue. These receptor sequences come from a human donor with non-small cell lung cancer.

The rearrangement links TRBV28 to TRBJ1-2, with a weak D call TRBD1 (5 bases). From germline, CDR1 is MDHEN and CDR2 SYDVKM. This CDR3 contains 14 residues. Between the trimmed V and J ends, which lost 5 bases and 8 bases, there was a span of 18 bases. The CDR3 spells CASSRTQGSGGYTF. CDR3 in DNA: TGTGCCAGCAGTCGCACCCAGGGCAGCGGGGGCTACACCTTC.

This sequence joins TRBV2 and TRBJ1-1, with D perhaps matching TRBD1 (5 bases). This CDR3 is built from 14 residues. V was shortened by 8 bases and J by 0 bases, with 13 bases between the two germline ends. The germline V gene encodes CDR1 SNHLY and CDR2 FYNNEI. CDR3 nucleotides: TGTGCCAGCTTACAAATAGGGGTGAACACTGAAGCTTTCTTT. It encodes CASLQIGVNTEAFF.

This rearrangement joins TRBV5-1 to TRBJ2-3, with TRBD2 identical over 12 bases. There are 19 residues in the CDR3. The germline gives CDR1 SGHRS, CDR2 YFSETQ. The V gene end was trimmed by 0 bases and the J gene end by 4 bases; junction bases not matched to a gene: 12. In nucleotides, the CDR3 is TGCGCCAGCAGCTTGGATCCGGGACTAGCGGGTCTGGGCGCAGATACGCAGTATTTT. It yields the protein CASSLDPGLAGLGADTQYF.

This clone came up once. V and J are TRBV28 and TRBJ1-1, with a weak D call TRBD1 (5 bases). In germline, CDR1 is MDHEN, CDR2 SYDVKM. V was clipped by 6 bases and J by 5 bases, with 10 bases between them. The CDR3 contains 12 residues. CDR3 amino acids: CASSSRVTEAFF. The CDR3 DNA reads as TGTGCCAGCAGCAGCAGGGTGACTGAAGCTTTCTTT.

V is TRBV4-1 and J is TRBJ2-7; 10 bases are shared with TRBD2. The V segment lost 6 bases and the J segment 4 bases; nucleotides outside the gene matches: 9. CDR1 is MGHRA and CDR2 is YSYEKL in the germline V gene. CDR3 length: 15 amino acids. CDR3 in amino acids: CASSPGASGGYEQYF. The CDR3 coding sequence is TGCGCCAGCAGTCCCGGGGCTAGCGGGGGTTACGAGCAGTACTTC.

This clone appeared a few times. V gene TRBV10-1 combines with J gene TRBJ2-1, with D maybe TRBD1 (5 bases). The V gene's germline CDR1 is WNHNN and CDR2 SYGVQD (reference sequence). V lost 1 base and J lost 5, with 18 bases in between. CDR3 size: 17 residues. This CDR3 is CASSEFNTQEPHNEQFF. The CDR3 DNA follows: TGCGCCAGCAGTGAGTTCAATACACAGGAACCTCACAATGAGCAGTTCTTC.

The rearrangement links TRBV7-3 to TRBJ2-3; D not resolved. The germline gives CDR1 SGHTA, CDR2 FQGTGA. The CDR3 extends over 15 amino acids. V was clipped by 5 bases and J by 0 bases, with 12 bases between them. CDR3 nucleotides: TGTGCCAGCAGCCTCCAGTTTGGTAGCACAGATACGCAGTATTTT. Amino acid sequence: CASSLQFGSTDTQYF.

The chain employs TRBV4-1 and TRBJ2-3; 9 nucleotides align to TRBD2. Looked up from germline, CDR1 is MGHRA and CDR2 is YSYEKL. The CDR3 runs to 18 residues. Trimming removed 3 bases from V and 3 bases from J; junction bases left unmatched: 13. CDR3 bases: TGCGCCAGCAGCCACCTGCTATTAGCGGGGGACCTAACAGATACGCAGTATTTT. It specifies CASSHLLLAGDLTDTQYF.

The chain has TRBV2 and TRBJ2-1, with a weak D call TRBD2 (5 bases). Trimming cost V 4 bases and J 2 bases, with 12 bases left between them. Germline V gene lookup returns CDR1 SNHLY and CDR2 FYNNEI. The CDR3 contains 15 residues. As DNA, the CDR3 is TGTGCCAGCAGTGTTGTGCCGGGGACCTACAATGAGCAGTTCTTC. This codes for CASSVVPGTYNEQFF.